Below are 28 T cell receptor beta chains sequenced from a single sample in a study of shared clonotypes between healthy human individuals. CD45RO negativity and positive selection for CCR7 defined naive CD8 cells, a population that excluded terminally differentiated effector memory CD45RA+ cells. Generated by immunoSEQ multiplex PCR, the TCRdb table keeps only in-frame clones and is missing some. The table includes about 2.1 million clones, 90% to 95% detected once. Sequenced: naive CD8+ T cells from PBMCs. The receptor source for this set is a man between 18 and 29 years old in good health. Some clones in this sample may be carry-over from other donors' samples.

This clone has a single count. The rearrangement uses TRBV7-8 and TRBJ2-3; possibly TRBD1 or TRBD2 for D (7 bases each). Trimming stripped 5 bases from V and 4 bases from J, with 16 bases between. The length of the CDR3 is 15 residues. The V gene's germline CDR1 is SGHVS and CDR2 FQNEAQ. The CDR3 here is CASSQATGRADTQYF. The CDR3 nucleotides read TGTGCCAGCAGCCAAGCGACAGGGAGGGCAGATACGCAGTATTTT.

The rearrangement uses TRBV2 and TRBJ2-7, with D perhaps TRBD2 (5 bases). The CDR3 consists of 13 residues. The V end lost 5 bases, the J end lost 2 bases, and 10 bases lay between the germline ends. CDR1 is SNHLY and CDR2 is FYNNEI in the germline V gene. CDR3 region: CASSQSGAYEQYF. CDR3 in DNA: TGTGCCAGCAGTCAATCCGGGGCCTACGAGCAGTACTTC.

In DNA form, the CDR3 reads TGTGCCAGCAGCCGGACTAGCGGGAAGGGGGAGACCCAGTACTTC. It encodes CASSRTSGKGETQYF. V is TRBV11-2 and J is TRBJ2-5; 12 positions match TRBD2. Germline assignment: CDR1 SGHAT and CDR2 FQNNGV. Trimming took 5 bases from V and 5 from J; bases not matched to a gene: 6. The CDR3 is made up of 15 amino acids.

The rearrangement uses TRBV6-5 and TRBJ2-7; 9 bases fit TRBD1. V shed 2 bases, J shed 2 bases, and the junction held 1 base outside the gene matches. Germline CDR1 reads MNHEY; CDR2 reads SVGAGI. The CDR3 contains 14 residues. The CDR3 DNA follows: TGTGCCAGCAGTTACGACAGGGGGGCCTACGAGCAGTACTTC. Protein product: CASSYDRGAYEQYF.

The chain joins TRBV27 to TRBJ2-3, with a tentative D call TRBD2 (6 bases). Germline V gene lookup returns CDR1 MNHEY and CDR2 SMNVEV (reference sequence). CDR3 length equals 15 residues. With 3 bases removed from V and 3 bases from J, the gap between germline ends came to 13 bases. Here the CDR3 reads CASSFVTGVTDTQYF. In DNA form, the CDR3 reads TGTGCCAGCAGTTTTGTGACGGGAGTTACAGATACGCAGTATTTT.

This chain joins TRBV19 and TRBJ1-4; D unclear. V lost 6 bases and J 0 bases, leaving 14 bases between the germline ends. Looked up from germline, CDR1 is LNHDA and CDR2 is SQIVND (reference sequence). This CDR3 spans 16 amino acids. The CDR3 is CASSSSWDPTNEKLFF. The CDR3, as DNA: TGTGCCAGTAGCTCGAGCTGGGATCCAACTAATGAAAAACTGTTTTTT.

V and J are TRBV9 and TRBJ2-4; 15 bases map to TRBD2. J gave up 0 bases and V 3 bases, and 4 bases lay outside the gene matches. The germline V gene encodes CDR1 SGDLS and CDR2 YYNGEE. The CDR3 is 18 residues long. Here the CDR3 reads CASSAQGLAGGAKNIQYF. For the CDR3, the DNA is TGTGCCAGCAGCGCTCAGGGACTAGCGGGAGGAGCCAAAAACATTCAGTACTTC.

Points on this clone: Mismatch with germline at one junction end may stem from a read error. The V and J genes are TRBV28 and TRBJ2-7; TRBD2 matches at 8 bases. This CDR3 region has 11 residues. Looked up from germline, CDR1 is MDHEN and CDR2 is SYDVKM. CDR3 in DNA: TGTGCCAGCCATCGGGGGGGGCGCCCGGACTTC. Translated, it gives CASHRGGRPDF.

The CDR3 sequence: CASSERTSPTGELFF. The CDR3 region has the DNA TGTGCCAGCAGTGAACGGACTAGCCCCACCGGGGAGCTGTTTTTT. The chain uses TRBV2 and TRBJ2-2; 8 bases are a match to TRBD2. This CDR3 is built from 15 residues. Trimming took 2 bases from V and 4 from J; bases not matched to a gene: 3. Germline loops: CDR1 SNHLY, CDR2 FYNNEI.

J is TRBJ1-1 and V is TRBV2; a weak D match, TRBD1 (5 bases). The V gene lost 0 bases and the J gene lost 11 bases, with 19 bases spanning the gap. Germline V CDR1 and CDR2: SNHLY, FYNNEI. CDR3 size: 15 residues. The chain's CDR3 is CASSEARMSRVNAFF. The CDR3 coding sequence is TGTGCCAGCAGTGAAGCTCGGATGTCCAGGGTGAACGCTTTCTTT.

This CDR3 reads CATSSRRDMNTEAFF. CDR3 DNA sequence: TGTGCCACCAGCAGTCGCCGGGACATGAACACTGAAGCTTTCTTT. The chain couples TRBV15 to TRBJ1-1; maybe TRBD1 (6 bases). The V end lost 3 bases, the J end lost 0 bases, and 11 bases lay between the germline ends. CDR1 and CDR2 (germline): LNHNV, YYDKDF (reference sequence). CDR3 length: 15 residues.

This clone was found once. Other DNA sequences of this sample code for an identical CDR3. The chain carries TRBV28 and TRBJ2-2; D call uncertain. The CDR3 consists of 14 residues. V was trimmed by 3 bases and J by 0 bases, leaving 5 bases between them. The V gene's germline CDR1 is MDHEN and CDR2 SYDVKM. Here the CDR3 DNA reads TGTGCCAGCAGTTTTACTTCGAACACCGGGGAGCTGTTTTTT. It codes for CASSFTSNTGELFF.

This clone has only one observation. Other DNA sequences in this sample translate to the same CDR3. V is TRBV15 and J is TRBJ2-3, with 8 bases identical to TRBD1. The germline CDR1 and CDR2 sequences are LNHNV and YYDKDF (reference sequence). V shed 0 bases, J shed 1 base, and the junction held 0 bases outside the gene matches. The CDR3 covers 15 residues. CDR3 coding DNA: TGTGCCACCAGCAGAGAGGGACAGGGCACAGATACGCAGTATTTT. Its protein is CATSREGQGTDTQYF.

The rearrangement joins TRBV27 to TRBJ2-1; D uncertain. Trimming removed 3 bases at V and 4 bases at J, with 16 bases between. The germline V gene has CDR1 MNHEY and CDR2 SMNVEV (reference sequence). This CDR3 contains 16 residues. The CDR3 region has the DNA TGTGCCAGCAGTTTCTCAGGACCACAACCTTACAATGAGCAGTTCTTC. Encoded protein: CASSFSGPQPYNEQFF.

The CDR3 nucleotides read TGTGCCAGCAGCACCGGGACACCTACTAATGAAAAACTGTTTTTT. It encodes CASSTGTPTNEKLFF. The chain couples TRBV9 to TRBJ1-4; a possible D gene is TRBD1 (6 bases). The germline CDR1 and CDR2 sequences are SGDLS and YYNGEE. There are 15 residues in the CDR3. Trimming removed 4 bases from V and 2 bases from J, with 12 bases in between.

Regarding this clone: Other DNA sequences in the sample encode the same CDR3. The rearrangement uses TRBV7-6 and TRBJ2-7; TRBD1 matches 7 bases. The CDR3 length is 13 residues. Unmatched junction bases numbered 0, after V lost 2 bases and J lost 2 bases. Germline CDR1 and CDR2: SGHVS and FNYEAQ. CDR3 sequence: CASSLTGAYEQYF. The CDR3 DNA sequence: TGTGCCAGCAGCTTAACAGGGGCCTACGAGCAGTACTTC.

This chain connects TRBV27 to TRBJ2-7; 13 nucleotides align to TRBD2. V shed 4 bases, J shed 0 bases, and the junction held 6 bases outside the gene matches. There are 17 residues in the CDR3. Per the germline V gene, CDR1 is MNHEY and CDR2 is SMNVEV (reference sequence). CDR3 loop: CASSWLGTSGVSYEQYF. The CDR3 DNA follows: TGTGCCAGCAGTTGGCTCGGGACTAGCGGGGTCTCCTACGAGCAGTACTTC.

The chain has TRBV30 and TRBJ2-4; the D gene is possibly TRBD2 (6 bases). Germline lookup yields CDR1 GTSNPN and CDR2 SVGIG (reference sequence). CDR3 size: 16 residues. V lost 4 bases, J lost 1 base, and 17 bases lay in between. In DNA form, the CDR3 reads TGTGCCTGGACCCCGGAGGGGAGTACGGCCAAAAACATTCAGTACTTC. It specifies CAWTPEGSTAKNIQYF. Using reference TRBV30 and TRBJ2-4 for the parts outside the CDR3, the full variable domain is SQTIHQWPATLVQPVGSPLSLECTVEGTSNPNLYWYRQAAGRGLQLLFYSVGIGQISSEVPQNLSASRPQDRQFILSSKKLLLSDSGFYLCAWTPEGSTAKNIQYFGAGTRLSVL.

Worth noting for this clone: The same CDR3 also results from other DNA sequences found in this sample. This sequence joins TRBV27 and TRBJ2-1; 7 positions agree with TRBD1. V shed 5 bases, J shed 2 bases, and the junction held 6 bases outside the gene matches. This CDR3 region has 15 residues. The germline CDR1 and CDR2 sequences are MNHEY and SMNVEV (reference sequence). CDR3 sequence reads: CASSPTGNPYNEQFF. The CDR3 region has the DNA TGTGCCAGCAGTCCGACAGGGAATCCCTACAATGAGCAGTTCTTC.

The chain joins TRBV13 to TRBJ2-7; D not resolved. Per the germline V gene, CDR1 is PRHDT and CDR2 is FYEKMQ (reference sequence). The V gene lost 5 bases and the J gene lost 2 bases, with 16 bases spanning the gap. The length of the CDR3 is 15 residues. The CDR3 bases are TGTGCCAGCAGCCCCACCCCCAGCGAGGCCTACGAGCAGTACTTC. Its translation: CASSPTPSEAYEQYF.

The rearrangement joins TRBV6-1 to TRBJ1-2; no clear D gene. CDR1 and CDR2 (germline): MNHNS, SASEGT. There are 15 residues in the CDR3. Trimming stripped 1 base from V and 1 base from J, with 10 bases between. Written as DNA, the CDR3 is TGTGCCAGCAGTGAAGGCGGACGTGTTAACTATGGCTACACCTTC. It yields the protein CASSEGGRVNYGYTF.

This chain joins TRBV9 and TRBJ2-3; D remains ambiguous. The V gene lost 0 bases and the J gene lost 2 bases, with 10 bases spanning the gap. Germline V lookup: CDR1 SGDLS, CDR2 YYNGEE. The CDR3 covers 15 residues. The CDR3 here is CASSVGVSITDTQYF. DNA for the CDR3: TGTGCCAGCAGCGTAGGGGTGTCCATCACAGATACGCAGTATTTT.

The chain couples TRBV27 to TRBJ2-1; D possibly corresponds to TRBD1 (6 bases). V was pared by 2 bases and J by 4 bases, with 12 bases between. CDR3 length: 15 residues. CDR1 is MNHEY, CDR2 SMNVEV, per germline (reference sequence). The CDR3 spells CASSLTWTVYNEQFF. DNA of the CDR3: TGTGCCAGCAGTTTAACGTGGACAGTATACAATGAGCAGTTCTTC.

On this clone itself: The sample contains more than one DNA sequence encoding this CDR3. The CDR3, as DNA: TGTGCCAGCAGCTTCACAGGGGGCGGGTACGAGCAGTACTTC. Amino acids: CASSFTGGGYEQYF. The chain links TRBV5-4 to TRBJ2-7, with TRBD1 identical over 9 bases. Looked up from germline, CDR1 is SGHNT and CDR2 is YYREEE (reference sequence). The trim removed 2 bases at V and 4 bases at J, leaving 4 bases unmatched. The CDR3 is 14 residues long.

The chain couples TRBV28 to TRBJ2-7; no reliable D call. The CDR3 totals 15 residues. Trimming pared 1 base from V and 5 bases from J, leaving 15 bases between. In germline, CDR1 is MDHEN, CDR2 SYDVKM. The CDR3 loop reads CASSLYGRSRDEQYF. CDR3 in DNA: TGTGCCAGCAGTTTATACGGACGATCTAGGGACGAGCAGTACTTC.

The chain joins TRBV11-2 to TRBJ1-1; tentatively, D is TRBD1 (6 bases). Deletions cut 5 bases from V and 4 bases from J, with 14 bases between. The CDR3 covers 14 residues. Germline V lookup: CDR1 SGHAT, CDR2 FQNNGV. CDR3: CASSLSGVGTEAFF. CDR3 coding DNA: TGTGCCAGCAGCCTTTCAGGGGTTGGCACTGAAGCTTTCTTT.

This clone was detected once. In nucleotides, the CDR3 is TGTGCCAGCAGCTTAGAGTTCAGGGGCCCAGATACGCAGTATTTT. It codes for CASSLEFRGPDTQYF. V gene TRBV11-2 combines with J gene TRBJ2-3, with D possibly TRBD1 on 6 matching bases. The CDR3 is 15 amino acids. Looked up from germline, CDR1 is SGHAT and CDR2 is FQNNGV. Trimming removed 0 bases from V and 4 bases from J, with 11 bases in between.

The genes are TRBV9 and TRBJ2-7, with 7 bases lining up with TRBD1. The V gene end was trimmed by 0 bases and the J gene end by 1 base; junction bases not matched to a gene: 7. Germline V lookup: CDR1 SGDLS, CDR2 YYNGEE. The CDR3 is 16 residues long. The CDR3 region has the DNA TGTGCCAGCAGCGTAGAACGGGACAGACCTTCCTACGAGCAGTACTTC. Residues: CASSVERDRPSYEQYF.